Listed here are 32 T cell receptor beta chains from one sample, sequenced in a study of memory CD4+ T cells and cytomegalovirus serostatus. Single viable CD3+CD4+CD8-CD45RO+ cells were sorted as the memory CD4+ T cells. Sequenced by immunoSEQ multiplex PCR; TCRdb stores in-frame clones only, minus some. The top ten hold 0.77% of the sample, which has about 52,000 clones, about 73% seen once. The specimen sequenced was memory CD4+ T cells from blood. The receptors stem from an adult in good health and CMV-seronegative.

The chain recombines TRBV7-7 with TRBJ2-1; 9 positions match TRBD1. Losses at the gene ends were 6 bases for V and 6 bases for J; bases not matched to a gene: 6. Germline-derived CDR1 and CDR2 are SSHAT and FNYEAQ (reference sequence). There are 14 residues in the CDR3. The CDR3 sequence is CASSPGQGPNEQFF. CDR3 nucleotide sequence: TGTGCCAGCAGTCCGGGACAGGGACCCAATGAGCAGTTCTTC.

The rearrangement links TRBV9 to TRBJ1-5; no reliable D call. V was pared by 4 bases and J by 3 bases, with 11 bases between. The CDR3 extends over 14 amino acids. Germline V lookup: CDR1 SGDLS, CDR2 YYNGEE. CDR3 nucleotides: TGTGCCAGCAGCCCTCGGACGGACAATCAGCCCCAGCATTTT. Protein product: CASSPRTDNQPQHF.

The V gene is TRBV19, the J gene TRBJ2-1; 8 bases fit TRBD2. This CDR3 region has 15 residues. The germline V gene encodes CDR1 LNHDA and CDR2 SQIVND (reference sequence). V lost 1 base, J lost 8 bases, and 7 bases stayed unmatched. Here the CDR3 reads CASSIAGREVDEQFF. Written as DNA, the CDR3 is TGTGCCAGTAGTATAGCGGGGCGGGAGGTCGATGAGCAGTTCTTC.

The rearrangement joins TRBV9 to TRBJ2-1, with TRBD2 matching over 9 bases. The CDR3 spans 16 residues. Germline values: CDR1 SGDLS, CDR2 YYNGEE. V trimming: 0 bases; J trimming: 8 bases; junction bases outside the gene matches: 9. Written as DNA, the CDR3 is TGTGCCAGCAGCGTAGGGAATCTAGCGGGGAAATATGAGCAGTTCTTC. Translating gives CASSVGNLAGKYEQFF.

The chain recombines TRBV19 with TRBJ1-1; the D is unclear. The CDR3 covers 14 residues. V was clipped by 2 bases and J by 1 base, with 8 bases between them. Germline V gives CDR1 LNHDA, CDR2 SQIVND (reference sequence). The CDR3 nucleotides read TGTGCCAGTAGTATAAAACCAGAGAACACTGAAGCTTTCTTT. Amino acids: CASSIKPENTEAFF.

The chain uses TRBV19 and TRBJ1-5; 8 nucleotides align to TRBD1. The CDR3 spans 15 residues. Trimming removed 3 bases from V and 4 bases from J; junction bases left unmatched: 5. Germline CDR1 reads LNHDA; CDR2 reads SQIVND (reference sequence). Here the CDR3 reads CASSMAGGPNQPQHF. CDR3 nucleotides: TGTGCCAGTAGTATGGCAGGGGGCCCAAATCAGCCCCAGCATTTT.

The chain's CDR3 is CASSLEGGIGNSPLHF. The CDR3 DNA reads TGCGCCAGCAGCTTGGAAGGGGGAATAGGGAATTCACCCCTCCACTTT. The chain combines TRBV5-1 with TRBJ1-6; D perhaps matches TRBD1 (6 bases). Germline-derived CDR1 and CDR2 are SGHRS and YFSETQ. V lost 0 bases and J 7 bases, leaving 14 bases between the germline ends. The CDR3 has 16 amino acids.

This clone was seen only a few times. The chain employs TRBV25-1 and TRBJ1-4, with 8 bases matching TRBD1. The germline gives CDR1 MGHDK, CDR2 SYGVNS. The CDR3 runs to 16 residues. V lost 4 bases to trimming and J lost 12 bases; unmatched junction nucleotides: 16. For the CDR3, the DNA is TGTGCCAGCAGTGCTTCAGGGGGCAATTTAGGGAAGGAACTGTTTTTT. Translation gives CASSASGGNLGKELFF.

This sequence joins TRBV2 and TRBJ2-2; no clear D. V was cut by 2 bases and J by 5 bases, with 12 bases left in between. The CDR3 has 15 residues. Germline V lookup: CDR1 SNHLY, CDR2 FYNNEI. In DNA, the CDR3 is TGTGCCAGCAGTGAACGCGTAATCGGAACCGGGGAGCTGTTTTTT. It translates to CASSERVIGTGELFF. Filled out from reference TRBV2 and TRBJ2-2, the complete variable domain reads EPEVTQTPSHQVTQMGQEVILRCVPISNHLYFYWYRQILGQKVEFLVSFYNNEISEKSEIFDDQFSVERPDGSNFTLKIRSTKLEDSAMYFCASSERVIGTGELFFGEGSRLTVL.

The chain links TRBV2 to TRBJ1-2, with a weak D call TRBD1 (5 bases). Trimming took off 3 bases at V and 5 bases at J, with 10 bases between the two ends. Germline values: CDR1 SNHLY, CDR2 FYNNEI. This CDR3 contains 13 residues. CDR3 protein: CASSETGGYGYTF. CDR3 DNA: TGTGCCAGCAGTGAGACGGGGGGATATGGCTACACCTTC.

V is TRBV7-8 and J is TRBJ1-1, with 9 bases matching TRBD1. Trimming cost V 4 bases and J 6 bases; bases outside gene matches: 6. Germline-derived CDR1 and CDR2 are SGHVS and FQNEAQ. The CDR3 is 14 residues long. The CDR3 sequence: CASSSGQGRAEAFF. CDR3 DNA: TGTGCCAGCAGCTCCGGACAGGGGAGGGCTGAAGCTTTCTTT. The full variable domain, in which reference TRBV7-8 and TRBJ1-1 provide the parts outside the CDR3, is GAGVSQSPRYKVAKRGQDVALRCDPISGHVSLFWYQQALGQGPEFLTYFQNEAQLDKSGLPSDRFFAERPEGSVSTLKIQRTQQEDSAVYLCASSSGQGRAEAFFGQGTRLTVV.

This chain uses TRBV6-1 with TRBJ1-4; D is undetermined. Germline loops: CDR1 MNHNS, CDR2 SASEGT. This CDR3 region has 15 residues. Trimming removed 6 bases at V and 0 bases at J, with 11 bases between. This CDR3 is CASRAYGATNEKLFF. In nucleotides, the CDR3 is TGTGCCAGCAGAGCCTACGGAGCAACTAATGAAAAACTGTTTTTT.

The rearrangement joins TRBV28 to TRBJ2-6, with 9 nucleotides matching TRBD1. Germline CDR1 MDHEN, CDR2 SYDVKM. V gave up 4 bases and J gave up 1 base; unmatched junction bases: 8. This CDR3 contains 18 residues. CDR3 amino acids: CASSYRDRARSGANVLTF. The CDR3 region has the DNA TGTGCCAGCAGTTACCGGGACAGGGCCCGTTCTGGGGCCAACGTCCTGACTTTC.

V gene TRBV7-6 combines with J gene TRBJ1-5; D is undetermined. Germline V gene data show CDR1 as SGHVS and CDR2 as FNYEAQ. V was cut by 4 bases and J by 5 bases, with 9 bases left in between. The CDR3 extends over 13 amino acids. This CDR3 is CASSSRVDQPQHF. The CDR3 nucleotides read TGTGCCAGCAGCTCCCGTGTCGATCAGCCCCAGCATTTT.

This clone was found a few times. DNA for the CDR3: TGTGCTAGTGGTTTGGCCGGGACCGCCACTCTACCTCGCACTGAAGCTTTCTTT. This codes for CASGLAGTATLPRTEAFF. The chain couples TRBV12-5 to TRBJ1-1, with a tentative D call TRBD1 (5 bases). Germline CDR1 and CDR2: LGHNT and FRNRAP. Trimming pared 1 base from V and 4 bases from J, leaving 22 bases between. CDR3 size: 18 residues.

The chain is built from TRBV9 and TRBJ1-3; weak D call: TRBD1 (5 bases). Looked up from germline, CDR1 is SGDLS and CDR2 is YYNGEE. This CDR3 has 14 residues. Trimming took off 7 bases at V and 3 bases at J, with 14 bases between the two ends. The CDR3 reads CASGRESGGNTIYF. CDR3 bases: TGTGCCAGCGGCAGGGAAAGTGGTGGAAACACCATATATTTT.

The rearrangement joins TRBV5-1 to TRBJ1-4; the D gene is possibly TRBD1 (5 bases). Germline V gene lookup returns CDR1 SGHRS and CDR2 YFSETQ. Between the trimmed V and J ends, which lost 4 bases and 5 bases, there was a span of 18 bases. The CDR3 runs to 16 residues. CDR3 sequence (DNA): TGCGCCAGCAGCACTGGGACGGCAGTTCGAAATGAAAAACTGTTTTTT. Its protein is CASSTGTAVRNEKLFF. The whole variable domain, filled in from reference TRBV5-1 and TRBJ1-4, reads KAGVTQTPRYLIKTRGQQVTLSCSPISGHRSVSWYQQTPGQGLQFLFEYFSETQRNKGNFPGRFSGRQFSNSRSEMNVSTLELGDSALYLCASSTGTAVRNEKLFFGSGTQLSVL.

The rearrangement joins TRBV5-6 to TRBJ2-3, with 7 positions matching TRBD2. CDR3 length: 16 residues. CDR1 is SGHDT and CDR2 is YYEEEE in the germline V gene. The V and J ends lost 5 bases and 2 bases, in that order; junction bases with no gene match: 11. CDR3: CASRSDLGLYTDTQYF. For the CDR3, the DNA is TGTGCCAGCAGGTCGGATTTGGGACTATACACAGATACGCAGTATTTT.

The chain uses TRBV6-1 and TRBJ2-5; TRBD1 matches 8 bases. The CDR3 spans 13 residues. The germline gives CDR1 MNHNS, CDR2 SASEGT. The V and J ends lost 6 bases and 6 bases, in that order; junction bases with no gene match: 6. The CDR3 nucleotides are TGTGCCAGCAGGCAGGGGGCCGCGAAGACCCAGTACTTC. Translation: CASRQGAAKTQYF.

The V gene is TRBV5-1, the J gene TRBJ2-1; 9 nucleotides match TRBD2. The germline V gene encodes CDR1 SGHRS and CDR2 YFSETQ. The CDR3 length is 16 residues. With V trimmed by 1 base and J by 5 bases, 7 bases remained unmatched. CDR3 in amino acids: CASSLFSGGGNNEQFF. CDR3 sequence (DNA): TGCGCCAGCAGCTTGTTTAGCGGGGGTGGGAACAATGAGCAGTTCTTC.

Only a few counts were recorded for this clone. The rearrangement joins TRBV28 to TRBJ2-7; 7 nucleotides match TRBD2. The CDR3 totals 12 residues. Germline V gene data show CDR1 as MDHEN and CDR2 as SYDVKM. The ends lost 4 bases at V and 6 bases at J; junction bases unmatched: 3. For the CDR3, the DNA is TGTGCCAGCAGTTATGGGAGGGGCGAGCAGTACTTC. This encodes CASSYGRGEQYF. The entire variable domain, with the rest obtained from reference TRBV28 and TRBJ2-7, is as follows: DVKVTQSSRYLVKRTGEKVFLECVQDMDHENMFWYRQDPGLGLRLIYFSYDVKMKEKGDIPEGYSVSREKKERFSLILESASTNQTSMYLCASSYGRGEQYFGPGTRLTVT.

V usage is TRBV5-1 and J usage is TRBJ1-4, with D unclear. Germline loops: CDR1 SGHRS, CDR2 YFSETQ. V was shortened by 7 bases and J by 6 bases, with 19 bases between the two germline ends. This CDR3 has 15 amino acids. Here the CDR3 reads CASRLNLGRDEKLFF. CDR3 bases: TGCGCCAGCCGCCTAAATCTGGGCAGAGATGAAAAACTGTTTTTT.

Here the CDR3 DNA reads TGTGCCAGCAGCTCCGAATACGAGCAGTACTTC. Its translation: CASSSEYEQYF. This chain links TRBV7-8 with TRBJ2-7; D is ambiguous. Germline V CDR1 and CDR2: SGHVS, FQNEAQ. V lost 4 bases and J lost 4, with 5 bases in between. CDR3 length: 11 amino acids. The full variable domain, its missing parts supplied by reference TRBV7-8 and TRBJ2-7, is GAGVSQSPRYKVAKRGQDVALRCDPISGHVSLFWYQQALGQGPEFLTYFQNEAQLDKSGLPSDRFFAERPEGSVSTLKIQRTQQEDSAVYLCASSSEYEQYFGPGTRLTVT.

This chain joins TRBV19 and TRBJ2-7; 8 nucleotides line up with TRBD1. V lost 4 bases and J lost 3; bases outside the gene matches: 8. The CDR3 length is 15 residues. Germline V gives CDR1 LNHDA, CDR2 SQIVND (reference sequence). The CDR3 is CASSTRTGRLYEQYF. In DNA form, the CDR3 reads TGTGCCAGTAGTACTCGGACAGGGAGGCTCTACGAGCAGTACTTC.

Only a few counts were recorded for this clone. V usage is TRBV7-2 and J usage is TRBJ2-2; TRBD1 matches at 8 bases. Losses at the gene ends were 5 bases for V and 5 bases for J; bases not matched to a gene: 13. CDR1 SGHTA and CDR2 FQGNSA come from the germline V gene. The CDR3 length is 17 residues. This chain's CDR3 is CASSTSRQGFTTGELFF. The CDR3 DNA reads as TGTGCCAGCAGCACTAGTAGACAGGGGTTCACGACCGGGGAGCTGTTTTTT.

CDR3 nucleotides: TGTGCCAGCAGCTTAGATCGCCGTGGGCAGGGCTATGGCTACACCTTC. Its translation: CASSLDRRGQGYGYTF. This sequence joins TRBV7-8 and TRBJ1-2, with TRBD1 as a possible D gene (5 bases). V was pared by 1 base and J by 4 bases, with 16 bases between. CDR3 length: 16 amino acids. Per the germline V gene, CDR1 is SGHVS and CDR2 is FQNEAQ.

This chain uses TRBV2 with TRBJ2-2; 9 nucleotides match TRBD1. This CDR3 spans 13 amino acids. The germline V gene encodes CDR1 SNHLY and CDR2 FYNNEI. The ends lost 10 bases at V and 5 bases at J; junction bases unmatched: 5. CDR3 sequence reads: CATRDRVTGELFF. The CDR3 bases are TGTGCCACCCGGGACAGGGTTACCGGGGAGCTGTTTTTT.

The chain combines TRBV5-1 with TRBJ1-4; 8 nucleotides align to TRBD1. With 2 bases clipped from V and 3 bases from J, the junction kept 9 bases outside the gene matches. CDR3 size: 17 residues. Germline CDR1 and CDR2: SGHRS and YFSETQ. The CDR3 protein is CASSFRQGSTSNEKLFF. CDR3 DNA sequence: TGCGCCAGCAGCTTCCGACAGGGGAGCACGTCTAATGAAAAACTGTTTTTT.

The CDR3, as DNA: TGTGCCTGGAGCCGACAGGGTTGGGCAGAGACCCAGTACTTC. Translating gives CAWSRQGWAETQYF. The V gene is TRBV30, the J gene TRBJ2-5; 7 bases align to TRBD1. CDR3 size: 14 residues. After removal of 3 bases from V and 4 bases from J, the junction contained 8 bases not matched to a gene. Germline lookup yields CDR1 GTSNPN and CDR2 SVGIG (reference sequence).

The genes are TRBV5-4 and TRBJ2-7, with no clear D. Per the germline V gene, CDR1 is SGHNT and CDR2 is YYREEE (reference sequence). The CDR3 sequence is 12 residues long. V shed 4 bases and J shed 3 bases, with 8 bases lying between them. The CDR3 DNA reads TGTGCCAGCAGCCTTAGAGGCTACGAGCAGTACTTC. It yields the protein CASSLRGYEQYF.

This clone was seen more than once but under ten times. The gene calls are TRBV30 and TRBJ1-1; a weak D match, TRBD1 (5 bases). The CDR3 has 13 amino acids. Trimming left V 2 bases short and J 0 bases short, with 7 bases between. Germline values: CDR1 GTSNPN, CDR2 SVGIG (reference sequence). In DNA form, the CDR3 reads TGTGCCTGGAGTCGACAGATGAACACTGAAGCTTTCTTT. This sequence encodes CAWSRQMNTEAFF.

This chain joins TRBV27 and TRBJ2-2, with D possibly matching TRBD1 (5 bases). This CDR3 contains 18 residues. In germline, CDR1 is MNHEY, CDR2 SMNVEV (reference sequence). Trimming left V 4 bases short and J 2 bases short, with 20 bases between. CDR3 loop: CASSSRGGPSPNTGELFF. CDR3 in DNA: TGTGCCAGCAGTTCTAGGGGCGGCCCTTCCCCTAACACCGGGGAGCTGTTTTTT.